This T cell receptor (beta chain) was sequenced during a study of T-cell reconstitution after alpha-beta-depleted transplantation in children. V trimming: 4 bases; J trimming: 3 bases; junction bases outside the gene matches: 6. The CDR3 covers 16 residues. The germline V gene encodes CDR1 SGHVS and CDR2 FNYEAQ. Unique molecular identifiers were built into the TCRbeta library. Each CDR3 protein is one row after TCRdb ran MiXCR on the PCR reads. This sample has 450,000 to 600,000 distinct CDR3 sequences, with about 17% found just once. This TCR was recovered from a human donor who donated a stem cell graft to a child with acute lymphoblastic leukemia. The chain couples TRBV7-6 to TRBJ2-6; 7 bases line up with TRBD1. The source was PBMCs from the stem cell graft donor, collected from the stem cell graft. The CDR3 DNA reads TGTGCCAGCAGCTCATCGACAGGGTATGGGGCCAACGTCCTGACTTTC. This codes for CASSSSTGYGANVLTF.